The sample holds a few counts of the clone carrying this T cell receptor (beta chain). The data originate from a study of blood T cell repertoires in COVID-19. Study-level information: T cells, B-cell-depleted T cells, or PBMCs provided the cDNA or gDNA that served as material.

Assay used: immunoSEQ multiplex PCR; TCRdb lists only in-frame clones, some missing. Among more than 85,000 clones, approximately 80% were seen once, and the ten largest hold 24%. CDR3 length: 18 amino acids. Per the germline V gene, CDR1 is SGHRS and CDR2 is YFSETQ. The V gene lost 3 bases and the J gene lost 0 bases, with 21 bases spanning the gap. The sequenced sample consisted of peripheral blood. The J gene is TRBJ1-1, the V gene TRBV5-1; tentatively, D is TRBD1 (6 bases). The TCR originated in a human donor in a cohort sampled during active COVID-19. The CDR3 spells CASSYVSGGRGMNTEAFF. CDR3 nucleotide sequence: TGCGCCAGCAGCTACGTTTCGGGGGGCCGGGGGATGAACACTGAAGCTTTCTTT.